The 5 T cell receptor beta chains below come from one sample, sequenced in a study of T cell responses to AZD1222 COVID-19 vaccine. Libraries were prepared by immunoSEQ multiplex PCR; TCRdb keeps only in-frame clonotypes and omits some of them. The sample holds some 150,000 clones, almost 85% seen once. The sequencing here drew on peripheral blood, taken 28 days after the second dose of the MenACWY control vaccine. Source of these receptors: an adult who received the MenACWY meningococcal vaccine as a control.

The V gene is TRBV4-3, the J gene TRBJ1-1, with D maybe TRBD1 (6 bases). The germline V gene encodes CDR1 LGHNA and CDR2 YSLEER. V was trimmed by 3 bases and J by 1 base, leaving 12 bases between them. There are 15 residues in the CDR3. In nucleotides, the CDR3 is TGCGCCAGCAGCCAGATGGACAGAGGGAACACTGAAGCTTTCTTT. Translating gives CASSQMDRGNTEAFF.

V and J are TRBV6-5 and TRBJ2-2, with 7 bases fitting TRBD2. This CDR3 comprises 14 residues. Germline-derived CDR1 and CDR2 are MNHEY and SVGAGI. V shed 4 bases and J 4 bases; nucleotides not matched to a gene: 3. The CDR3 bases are TGTGCCAGCAGTTCAACGGGGGGCACCGGGGAGCTGTTTTTT. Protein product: CASSSTGGTGELFF.

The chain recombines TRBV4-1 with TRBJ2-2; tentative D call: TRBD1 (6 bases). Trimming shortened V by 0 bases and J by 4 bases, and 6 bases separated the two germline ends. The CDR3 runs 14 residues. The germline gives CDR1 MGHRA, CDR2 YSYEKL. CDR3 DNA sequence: TGCGCCAGCAGCCAAGACAGGGGCACCGGGGAGCTGTTTTTT. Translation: CASSQDRGTGELFF.

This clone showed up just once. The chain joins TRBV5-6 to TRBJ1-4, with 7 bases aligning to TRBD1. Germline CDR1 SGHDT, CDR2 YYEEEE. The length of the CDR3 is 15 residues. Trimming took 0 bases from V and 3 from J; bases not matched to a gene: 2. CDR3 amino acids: CASSLGQGANEKLFF. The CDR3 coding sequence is TGTGCCAGCAGCTTGGGACAGGGAGCTAATGAAAAACTGTTTTTT.

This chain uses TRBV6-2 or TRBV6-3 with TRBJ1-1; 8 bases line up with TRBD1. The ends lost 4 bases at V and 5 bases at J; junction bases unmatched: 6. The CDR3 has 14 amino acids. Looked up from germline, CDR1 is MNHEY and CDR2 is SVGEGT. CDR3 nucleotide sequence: TGTGCCAGCAGTTTCGCAGGGGGCAGGACTGAAGCTTTCTTT. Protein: CASSFAGGRTEAFF.